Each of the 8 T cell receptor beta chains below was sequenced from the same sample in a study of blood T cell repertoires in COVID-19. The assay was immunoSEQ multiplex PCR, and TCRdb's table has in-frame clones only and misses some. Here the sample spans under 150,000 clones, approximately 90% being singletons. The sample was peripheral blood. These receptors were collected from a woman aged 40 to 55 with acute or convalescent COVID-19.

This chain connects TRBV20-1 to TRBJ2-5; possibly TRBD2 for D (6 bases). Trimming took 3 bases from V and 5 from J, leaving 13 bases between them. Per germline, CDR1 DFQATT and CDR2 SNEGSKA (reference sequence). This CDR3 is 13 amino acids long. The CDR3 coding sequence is TGCAGTGCTAGTCAGCTAGCGAGGGAGACCCAGTACTTC. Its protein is CSASQLARETQYF.

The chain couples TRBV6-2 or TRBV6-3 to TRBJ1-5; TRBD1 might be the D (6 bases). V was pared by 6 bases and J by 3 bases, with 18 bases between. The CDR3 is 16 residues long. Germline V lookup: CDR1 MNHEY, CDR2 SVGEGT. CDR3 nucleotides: TGTGCCAGCAGCCCTTTCGCGGGGGCCCCCAATCAGCCCCAGCATTTT. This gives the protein CASSPFAGAPNQPQHF.

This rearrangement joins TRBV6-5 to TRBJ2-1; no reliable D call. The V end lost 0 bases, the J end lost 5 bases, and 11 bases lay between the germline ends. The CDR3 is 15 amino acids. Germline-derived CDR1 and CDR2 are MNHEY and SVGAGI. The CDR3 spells CASSYSQNPNNEQFF. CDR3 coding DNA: TGTGCCAGCAGTTACTCACAGAACCCTAACAATGAGCAGTTCTTC.

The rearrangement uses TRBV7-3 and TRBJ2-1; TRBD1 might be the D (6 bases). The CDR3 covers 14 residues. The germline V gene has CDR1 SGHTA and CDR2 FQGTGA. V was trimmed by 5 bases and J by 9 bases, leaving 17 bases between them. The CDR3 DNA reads TGTGCCAGCAGCATCCTAGGACAGAGTAGTGAGCAGTTCTTC. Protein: CASSILGQSSEQFF.

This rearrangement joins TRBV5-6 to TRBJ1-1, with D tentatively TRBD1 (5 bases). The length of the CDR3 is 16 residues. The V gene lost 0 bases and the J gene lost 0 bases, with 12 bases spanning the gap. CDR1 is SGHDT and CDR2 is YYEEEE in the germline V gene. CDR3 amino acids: CASSLVGPAMNTEAFF. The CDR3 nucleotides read TGTGCCAGCAGCTTGGTGGGGCCCGCAATGAACACTGAAGCTTTCTTT. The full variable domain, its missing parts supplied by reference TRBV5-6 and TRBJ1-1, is DAGVTQSPTHLIKTRGQQVTLRCSPKSGHDTVSWYQQALGQGPQFIFQYYEEEERQRGNFPDRFSGHQFPNYSSELNVNALLLGDSALYLCASSLVGPAMNTEAFFGQGTRLTVV.

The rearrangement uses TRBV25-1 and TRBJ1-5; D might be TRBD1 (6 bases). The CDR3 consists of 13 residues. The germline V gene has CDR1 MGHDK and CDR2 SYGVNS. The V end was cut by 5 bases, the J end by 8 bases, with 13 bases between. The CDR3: CASSHGGLEPQHF. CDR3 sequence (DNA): TGTGCCAGCAGTCACGGGGGGCTCGAGCCCCAGCATTTT.

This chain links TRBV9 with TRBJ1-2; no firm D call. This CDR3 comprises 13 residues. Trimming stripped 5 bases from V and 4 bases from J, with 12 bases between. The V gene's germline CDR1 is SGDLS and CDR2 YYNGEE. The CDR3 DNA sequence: TGTGCCAGCAGAGACACGGTCCTCTATGGCTACACCTTC. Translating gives CASRDTVLYGYTF.

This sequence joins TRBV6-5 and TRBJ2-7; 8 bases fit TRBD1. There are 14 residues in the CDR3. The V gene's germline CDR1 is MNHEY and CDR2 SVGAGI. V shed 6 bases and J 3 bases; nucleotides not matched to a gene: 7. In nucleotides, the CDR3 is TGTGCCAGCAGCCGGACAGGGTCCATCTACGAGCAGTACTTC. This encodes CASSRTGSIYEQYF.